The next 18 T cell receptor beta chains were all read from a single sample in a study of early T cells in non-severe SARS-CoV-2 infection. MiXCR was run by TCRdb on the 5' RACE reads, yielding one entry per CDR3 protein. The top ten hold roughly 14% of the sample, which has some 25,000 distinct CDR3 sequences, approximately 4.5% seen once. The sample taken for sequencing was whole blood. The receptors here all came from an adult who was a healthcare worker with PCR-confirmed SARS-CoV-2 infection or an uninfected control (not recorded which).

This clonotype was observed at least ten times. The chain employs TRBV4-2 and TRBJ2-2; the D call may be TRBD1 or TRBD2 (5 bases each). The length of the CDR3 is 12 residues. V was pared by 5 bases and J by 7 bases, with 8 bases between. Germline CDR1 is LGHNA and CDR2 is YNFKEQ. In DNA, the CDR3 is TGTGCCAGCAGCGGGGCGGGCGGGGAGCTGTTTTTT. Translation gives CASSGAGGELFF.

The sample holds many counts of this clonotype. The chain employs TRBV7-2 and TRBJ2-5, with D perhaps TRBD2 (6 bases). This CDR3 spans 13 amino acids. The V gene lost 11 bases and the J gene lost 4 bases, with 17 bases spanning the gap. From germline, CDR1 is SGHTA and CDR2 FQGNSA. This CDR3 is CASSGGDRETQYF. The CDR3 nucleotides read TGTGCCTCCTCCGGGGGTGATCGAGAGACCCAGTACTTC.

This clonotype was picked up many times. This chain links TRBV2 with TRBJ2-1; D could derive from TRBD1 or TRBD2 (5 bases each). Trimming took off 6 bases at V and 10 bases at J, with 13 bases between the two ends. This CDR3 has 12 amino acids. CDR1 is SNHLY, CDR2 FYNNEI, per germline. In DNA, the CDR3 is TGTGCCAGCAGGACGGGGCCTGGGGAGCAGTTCTTC. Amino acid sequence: CASRTGPGEQFF.

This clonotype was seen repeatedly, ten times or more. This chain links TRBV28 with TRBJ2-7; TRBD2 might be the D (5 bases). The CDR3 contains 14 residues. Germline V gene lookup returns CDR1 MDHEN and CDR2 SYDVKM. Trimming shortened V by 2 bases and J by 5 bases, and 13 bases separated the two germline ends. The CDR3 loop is CASSLIGGSDEQYF. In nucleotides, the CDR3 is TGTGCCAGCAGTTTAATAGGAGGCAGCGACGAGCAGTACTTC.

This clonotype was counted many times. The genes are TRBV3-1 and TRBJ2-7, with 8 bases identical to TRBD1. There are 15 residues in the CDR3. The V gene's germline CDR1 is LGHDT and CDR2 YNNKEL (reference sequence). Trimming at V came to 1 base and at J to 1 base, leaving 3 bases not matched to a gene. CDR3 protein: CASSQGTGPSYEQYF. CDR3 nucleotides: TGTGCCAGCAGCCAAGGGACAGGGCCTTCCTACGAGCAGTACTTC.

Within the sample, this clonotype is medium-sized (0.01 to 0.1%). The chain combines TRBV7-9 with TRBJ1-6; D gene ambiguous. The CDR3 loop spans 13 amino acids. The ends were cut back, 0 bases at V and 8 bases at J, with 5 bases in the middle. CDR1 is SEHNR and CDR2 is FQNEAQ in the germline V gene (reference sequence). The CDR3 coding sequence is TGTGCCAGCAGCTTAGCCCGGGATTCACCCCTCCACTTT. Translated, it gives CASSLARDSPLHF.

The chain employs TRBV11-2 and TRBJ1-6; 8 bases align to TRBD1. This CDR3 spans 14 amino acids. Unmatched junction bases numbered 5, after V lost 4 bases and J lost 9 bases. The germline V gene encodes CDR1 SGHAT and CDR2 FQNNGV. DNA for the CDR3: TGTGCCAGCAGCTCAGGACAGGGAAGTTCACCCCTCCACTTT. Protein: CASSSGQGSSPLHF. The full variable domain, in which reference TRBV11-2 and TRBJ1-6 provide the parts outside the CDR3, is EAGVAQSPRYKIIEKRQSVAFWCNPISGHATLYWYQQILGQGPKLLIQFQNNGVVDDSQLPKDRFSAERLKGVDSTLKIQPAKLEDSAVYLCASSSGQGSSPLHFGNGTRLTVT.

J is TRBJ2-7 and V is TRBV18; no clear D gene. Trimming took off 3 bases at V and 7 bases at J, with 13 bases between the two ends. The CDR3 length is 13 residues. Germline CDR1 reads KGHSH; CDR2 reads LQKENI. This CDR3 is CASSPRPYGEQYF. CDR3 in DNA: TGTGCCAGCTCACCTCGGCCGTATGGAGAGCAGTACTTC. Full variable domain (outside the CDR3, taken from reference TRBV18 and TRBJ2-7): NAGVMQNPRHLVRRRGQEARLRCSPMKGHSHVYWYRQLPEEGLKFMVYLQKENIIDESGMPKERFSAEFPKEGPSILRIQQVVRGDSAAYFCASSPRPYGEQYFGPGTRLTVT.

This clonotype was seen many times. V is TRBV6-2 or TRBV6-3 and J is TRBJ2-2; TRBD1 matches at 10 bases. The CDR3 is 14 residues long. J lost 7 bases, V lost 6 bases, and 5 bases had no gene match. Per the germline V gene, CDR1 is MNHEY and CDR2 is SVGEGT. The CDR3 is CASRRDRGVGELFF. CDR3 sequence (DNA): TGTGCCAGCAGACGGGACAGGGGAGTCGGGGAGCTGTTTTTT.

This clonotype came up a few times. The CDR3 spells CAIRDRDEQYF. Written as DNA, the CDR3 is TGTGCCATCCGCGACAGGGACGAGCAGTACTTC. The chain couples TRBV10-3 to TRBJ2-7; TRBD1 agrees at 7 bases. J was trimmed by 5 bases and V by 8 bases; bases with no gene match: 3. CDR1 and CDR2 from the germline V gene are ENHRY and SYGVKD. The CDR3 has 11 amino acids.

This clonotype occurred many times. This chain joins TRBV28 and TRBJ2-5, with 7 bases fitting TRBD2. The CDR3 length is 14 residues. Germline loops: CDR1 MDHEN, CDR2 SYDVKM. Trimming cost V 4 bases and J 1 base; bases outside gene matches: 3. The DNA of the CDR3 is TGTGCCAGCAGTTCAAGCGGGGTCCAAGAGACCCAGTACTTC. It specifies CASSSSGVQETQYF.

This chain's CDR3 is CASSRGDEQYF. The DNA for the CDR3 is TGTGCCAGCTCACGGGGGGACGAGCAGTACTTC. V gene TRBV18 combines with J gene TRBJ2-7; D is perhaps TRBD2 (6 bases). Germline CDR1 and CDR2: KGHSH and LQKENI. With 4 bases removed from V and 5 bases from J, the gap between germline ends came to 6 bases. The CDR3 spans 11 residues.

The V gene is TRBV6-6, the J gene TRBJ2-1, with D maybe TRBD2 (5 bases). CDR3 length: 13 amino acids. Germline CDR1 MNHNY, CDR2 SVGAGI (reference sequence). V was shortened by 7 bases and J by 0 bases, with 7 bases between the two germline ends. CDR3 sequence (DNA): TGTGCCAGCAATGACTACTCCTACAATGAGCAGTTCTTC. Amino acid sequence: CASNDYSYNEQFF.

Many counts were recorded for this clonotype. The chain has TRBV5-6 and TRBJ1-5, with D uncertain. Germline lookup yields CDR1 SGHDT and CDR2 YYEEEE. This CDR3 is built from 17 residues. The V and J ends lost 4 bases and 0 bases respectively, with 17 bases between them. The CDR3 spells CASSLFGSEYSNQPQHF. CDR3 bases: TGTGCCAGCAGCCTGTTCGGCTCGGAATATAGCAATCAGCCCCAGCATTTT.

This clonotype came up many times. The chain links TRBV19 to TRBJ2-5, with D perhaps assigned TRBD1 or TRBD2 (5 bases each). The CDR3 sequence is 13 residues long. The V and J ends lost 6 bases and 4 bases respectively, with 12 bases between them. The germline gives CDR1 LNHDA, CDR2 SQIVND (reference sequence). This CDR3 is CASRPIGAETQYF. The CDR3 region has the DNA TGTGCCAGTAGGCCCATCGGGGCAGAGACCCAGTACTTC.

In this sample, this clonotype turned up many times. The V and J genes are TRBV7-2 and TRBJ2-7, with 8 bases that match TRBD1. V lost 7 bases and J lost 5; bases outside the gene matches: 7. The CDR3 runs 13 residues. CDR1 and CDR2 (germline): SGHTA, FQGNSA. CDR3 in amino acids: CASNVKQGDEQYF. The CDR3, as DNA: TGTGCCAGCAACGTCAAACAGGGGGACGAGCAGTACTTC.

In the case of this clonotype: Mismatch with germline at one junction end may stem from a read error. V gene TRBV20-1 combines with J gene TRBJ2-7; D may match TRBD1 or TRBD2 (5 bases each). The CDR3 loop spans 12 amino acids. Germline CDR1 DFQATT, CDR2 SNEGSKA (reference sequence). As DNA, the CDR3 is TGCAGTGCCAGAGGGGTTTCCTACGAGCAGTACTTC. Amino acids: CSARGVSYEQYF.

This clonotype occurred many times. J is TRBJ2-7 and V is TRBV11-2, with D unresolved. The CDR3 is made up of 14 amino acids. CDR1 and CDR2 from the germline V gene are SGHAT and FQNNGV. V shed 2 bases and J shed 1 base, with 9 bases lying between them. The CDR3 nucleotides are TGTGCCAGCAGCTTAACTCCGGGTTCCTACGAGCAGTACTTC. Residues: CASSLTPGSYEQYF.